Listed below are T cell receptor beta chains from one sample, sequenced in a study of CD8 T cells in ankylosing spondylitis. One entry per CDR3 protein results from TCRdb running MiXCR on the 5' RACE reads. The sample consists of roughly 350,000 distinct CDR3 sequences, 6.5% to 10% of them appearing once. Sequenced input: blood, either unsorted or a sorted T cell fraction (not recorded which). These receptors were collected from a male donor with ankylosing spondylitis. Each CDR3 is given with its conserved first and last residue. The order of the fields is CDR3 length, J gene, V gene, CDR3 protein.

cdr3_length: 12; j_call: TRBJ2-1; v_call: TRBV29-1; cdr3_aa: CSVDGLANEQFF
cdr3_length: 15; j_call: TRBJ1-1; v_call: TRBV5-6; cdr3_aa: CASSHIIRANTEAFF
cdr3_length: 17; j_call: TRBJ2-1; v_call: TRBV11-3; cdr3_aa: CASSQTRTYTGFDEQFF
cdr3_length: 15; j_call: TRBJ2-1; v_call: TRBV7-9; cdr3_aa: CASSRAVGDYNEQFF
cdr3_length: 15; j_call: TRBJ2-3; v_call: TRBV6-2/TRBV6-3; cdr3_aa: CASSWGGVRTDTQYF
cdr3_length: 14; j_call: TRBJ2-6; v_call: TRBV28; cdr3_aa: CASSSLRGANVLTF
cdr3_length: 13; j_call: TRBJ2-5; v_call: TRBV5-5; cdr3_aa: CASSFRGRETQYF
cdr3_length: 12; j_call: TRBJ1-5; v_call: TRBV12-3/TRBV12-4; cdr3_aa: CASRYTSQPQHF
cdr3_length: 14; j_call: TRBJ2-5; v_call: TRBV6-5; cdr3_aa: CASSYPGGAETQYF
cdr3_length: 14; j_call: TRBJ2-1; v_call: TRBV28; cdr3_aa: CASSLSDGRNEQFF
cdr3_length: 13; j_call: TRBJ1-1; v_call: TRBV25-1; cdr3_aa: CASSPRDYTEAFF
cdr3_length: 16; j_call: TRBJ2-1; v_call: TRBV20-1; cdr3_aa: CSARTPDSPSYNEQFF
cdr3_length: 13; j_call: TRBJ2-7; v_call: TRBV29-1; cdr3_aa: CSVEDSKRHEQYF
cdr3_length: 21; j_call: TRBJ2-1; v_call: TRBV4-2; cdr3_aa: CASSQVQGAYQTSSSYNEQFF
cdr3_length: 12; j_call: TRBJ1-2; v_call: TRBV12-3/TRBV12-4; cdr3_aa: CASRDRSYGYTF
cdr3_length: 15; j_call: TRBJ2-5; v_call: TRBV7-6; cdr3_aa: CASSLAGEGTETQYF
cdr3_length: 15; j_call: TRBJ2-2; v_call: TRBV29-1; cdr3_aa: CSVSVGGTNTGELFF
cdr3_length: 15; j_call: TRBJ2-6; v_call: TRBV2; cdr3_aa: CASSDRRAGANVLTF
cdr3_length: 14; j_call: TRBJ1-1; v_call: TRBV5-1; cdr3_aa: CASSGRAEATEAFF
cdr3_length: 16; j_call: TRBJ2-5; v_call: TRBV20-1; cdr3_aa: CSARGYRGRLQETQYF
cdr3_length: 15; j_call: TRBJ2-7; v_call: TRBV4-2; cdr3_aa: CASSRSSGTAYEQYF
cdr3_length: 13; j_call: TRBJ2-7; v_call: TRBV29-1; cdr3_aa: CSVVFGKGHEQYF
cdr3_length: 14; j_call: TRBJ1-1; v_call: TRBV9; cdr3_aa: CASSVGGGVTEAFF
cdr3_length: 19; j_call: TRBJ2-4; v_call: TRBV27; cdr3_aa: CASSPTPAQEALAKNIQYF
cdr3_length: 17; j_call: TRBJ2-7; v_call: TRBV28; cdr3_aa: CASSRPDYRISSYEQYF
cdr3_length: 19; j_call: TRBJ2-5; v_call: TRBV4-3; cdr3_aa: CASSQAWTSGSSNQETQYF
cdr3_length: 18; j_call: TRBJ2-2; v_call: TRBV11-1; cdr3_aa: CASSFTGTLAPGTGELFF
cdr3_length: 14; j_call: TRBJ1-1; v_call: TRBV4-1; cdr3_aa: CASSQEALVTEAFF
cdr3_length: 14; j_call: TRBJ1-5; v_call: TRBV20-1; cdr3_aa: CSASQPYSNQPQHF
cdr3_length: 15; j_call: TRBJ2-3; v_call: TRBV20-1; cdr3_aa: CSAPSGTSVGSTQYF
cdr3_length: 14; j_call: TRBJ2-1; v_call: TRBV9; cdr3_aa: CASSPPGEPNEQFF
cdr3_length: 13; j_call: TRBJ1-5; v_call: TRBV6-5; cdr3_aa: CASSYGMNQPQHF
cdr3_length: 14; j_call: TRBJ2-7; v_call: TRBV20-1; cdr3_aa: CSAKGAGSSYEQYF
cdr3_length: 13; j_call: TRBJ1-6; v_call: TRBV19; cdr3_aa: CASGLGAYSPLHF
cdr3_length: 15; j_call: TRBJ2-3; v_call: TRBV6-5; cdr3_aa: CASSYGAGGGDTQYF
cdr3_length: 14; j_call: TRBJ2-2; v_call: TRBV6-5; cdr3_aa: CASSSDLSTGELFF
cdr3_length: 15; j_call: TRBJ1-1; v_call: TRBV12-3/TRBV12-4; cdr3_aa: CASTPLVTGGTEAFF
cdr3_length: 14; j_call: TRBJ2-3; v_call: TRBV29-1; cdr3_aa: CSAPPELHTDTQYF
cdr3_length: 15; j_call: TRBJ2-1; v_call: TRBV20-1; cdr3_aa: CSARAPGPNDNEQFF
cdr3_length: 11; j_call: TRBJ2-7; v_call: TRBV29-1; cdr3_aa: CSAKRAYEQYF